The sequence of this TCR beta chain was determined in a study of blood T cell repertoires in COVID-19. This table comes from immunoSEQ multiplex PCR, and its TCRdb copy is limited to in-frame clones, with some not included. Of 220,000 or so clones detected, around 85% appear once; the ten largest clones hold approximately 1.3%. This CDR3 region has 15 residues. Germline CDR1 is SGHRS and CDR2 is YFSETQ. Trimming removed 2 bases from V and 3 bases from J, with 15 bases in between. This chain connects TRBV5-1 to TRBJ2-7, with D possibly being TRBD2 (6 bases). This clonotype originated in a woman aged 40 to 55 with acute COVID-19. Input material: PBMCs or T cells enriched from blood (not recorded which). The CDR3 nucleotides are TGCGCCAGCAGCTTTGATGCGGGGACCTACTACGAGCAGTACTTC. It translates to CASSFDAGTYYEQYF.